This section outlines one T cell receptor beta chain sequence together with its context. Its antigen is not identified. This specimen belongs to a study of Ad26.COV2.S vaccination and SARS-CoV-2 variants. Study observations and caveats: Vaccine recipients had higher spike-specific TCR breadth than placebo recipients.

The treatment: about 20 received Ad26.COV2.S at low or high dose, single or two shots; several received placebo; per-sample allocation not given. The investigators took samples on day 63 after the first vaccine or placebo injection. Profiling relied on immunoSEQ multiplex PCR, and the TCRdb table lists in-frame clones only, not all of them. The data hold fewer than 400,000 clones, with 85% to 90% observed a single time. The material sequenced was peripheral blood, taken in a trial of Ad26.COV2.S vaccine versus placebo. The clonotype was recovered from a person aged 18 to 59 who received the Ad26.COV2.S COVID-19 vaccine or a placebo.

The CDR3 reads CASSGGAGQETQYF. DNA of the CDR3: TGCGCCAGCAGCGGGGGGGCGGGCCAAGAGACCCAGTACTTC. The chain joins TRBV5-1 to TRBJ2-5; the D gene is possibly TRBD2 (7 bases). V dropped 4 bases and J dropped 1 base, with 11 bases sitting between them. CDR3 length equals 14 residues. The germline V gene has CDR1 SGHRS and CDR2 YFSETQ.